These 23 T cell receptor beta chains were sequenced from one sample in a study of post-analysis software for immune sequencing data. Study results and caveats: Higher frequency in patients than in controls was seen for about five TRBV segments, with TRBV5-6, TRBV5-1 and TRBV20-1 among them.

These receptors are not linked to any known antigen. Unique molecular identifiers tagged the TCR beta cDNA libraries. TCRdb reanalysed the PCR reads using MiXCR and keeps one entry per CDR3 protein. In the table there are hundreds of thousands of distinct CDR3 sequences, just under 30% of which are singletons. The sample comprised blood. The receptors derive from a girl under 18 with multiple sclerosis.

This rearrangement joins TRBV29-1 to TRBJ2-1, with D possibly being TRBD1 (5 bases). Germline values: CDR1 SQVTM, CDR2 ANQGSEA. The CDR3 loop spans 11 amino acids. V lost 5 bases and J 12 bases, leaving 14 bases between the germline ends. Here the CDR3 reads CSVTREWGQFF. Here the CDR3 DNA reads TGCAGCGTTACCAGGGAATGGGGGCAGTTCTTC.

The chain carries TRBV12-3 or TRBV12-4 and TRBJ2-3; 8 bases match TRBD1. The CDR3 has 14 residues. J lost 6 bases, V lost 7 bases, and 9 bases had no gene match. The DNA for the CDR3 is TGTGCCAGCACCCTAGGGACAGGTTGGGATACGCAGTATTTT. It is translated as CASTLGTGWDTQYF.

In the case of this clonotype: Compared with germline, one end of the junction differs, possibly owing to a read error. V is TRBV18 and J is TRBJ1-2; no reliable D call. CDR1 KGHSH and CDR2 LQKENI come from the germline V gene. The CDR3 contains 13 residues. CDR3 region: CANSPDPIYGYTF. As DNA, the CDR3 is TGTGCCAACTCACCGGACCCTATCTATGGCTACACCTTC.

This clonotype was recorded at least ten times. V gene TRBV20-1 combines with J gene TRBJ1-6; perhaps TRBD1 as D (6 bases). The length of the CDR3 is 15 residues. CDR1 is DFQATT, CDR2 SNEGSKA, per germline (reference sequence). The V end was cut by 0 bases, the J end by 7 bases, with 13 bases between. The CDR3 region is CSARDGGHINSPLHF. The CDR3 DNA sequence: TGCAGTGCTAGAGATGGGGGACACATAAATTCACCCCTCCACTTT.

This clonotype was picked up a small number of times. The V call is TRBV20-1, the J call TRBJ2-6; possibly TRBD2 for D (5 bases). The CDR3 has 15 residues. Deletions cut 2 bases from V and 3 bases from J, with 11 bases between. Germline V gene data show CDR1 as DFQATT and CDR2 as SNEGSKA (reference sequence). CDR3 sequence: CSARRSGYGANVLTF. DNA of the CDR3: TGCAGTGCTAGAAGAAGCGGCTATGGGGCCAACGTCCTGACTTTC.

This clonotype was counted a few times. The chain is built from TRBV5-1 and TRBJ1-2, with TRBD1 as a possible D gene (6 bases). Trimming shortened V by 5 bases and J by 0 bases, and 11 bases separated the two germline ends. Looked up from germline, CDR1 is SGHRS and CDR2 is YFSETQ. This CDR3 spans 14 amino acids. CDR3 sequence: CASRTTGPNYGYTF. In DNA, the CDR3 is TGCGCCAGCAGGACGACAGGACCTAACTATGGCTACACCTTC.

The V and J genes are TRBV20-1 and TRBJ2-1, with 7 bases fitting TRBD2. The CDR3 sequence is 14 residues long. The trim removed 6 bases at V and 6 bases at J, leaving 11 bases unmatched. Germline V CDR1 and CDR2: DFQATT, SNEGSKA (reference sequence). The CDR3 is CSANSNTGGNEQFF. CDR3 nucleotide sequence: TGCAGTGCCAACTCAAATACGGGGGGCAATGAGCAGTTCTTC.

This clonotype was observed a handful of times. This sequence joins TRBV29-1 and TRBJ2-3, with TRBD1 matching over 9 bases. The germline V gene encodes CDR1 SQVTM and CDR2 ANQGSEA. J gave up 0 bases and V 7 bases, and 5 bases lay outside the gene matches. This CDR3 spans 14 amino acids. Here the CDR3 reads CSGTGTGSTDTQYF. CDR3 DNA sequence: TGCAGCGGAACCGGGACAGGGAGCACAGATACGCAGTATTTT.

This clonotype has a handful of counts. This chain connects TRBV9 to TRBJ1-1; TRBD1 might be the D (6 bases). The V gene's germline CDR1 is SGDLS and CDR2 YYNGEE. The CDR3 totals 14 residues. Trimming left V 0 bases short and J 5 bases short, with 11 bases between. DNA of the CDR3: TGTGCCAGCAGCGTAGTGGGGGCGGGGACTGAAGCTTTCTTT. It yields the protein CASSVVGAGTEAFF.

The chain carries TRBV10-3 and TRBJ2-5; 11 nucleotides align to TRBD2. The V and J ends lost 5 bases and 11 bases, in that order; junction bases with no gene match: 13. The CDR3 covers 15 residues. The germline CDR1 and CDR2 sequences are ENHRY and SYGVKD. The CDR3 protein is CAISLAGGLLNEQYF. CDR3 sequence (DNA): TGTGCCATCAGTTTAGCGGGAGGGTTGCTCAATGAGCAGTACTTC.

The chain uses TRBV5-1 and TRBJ1-2; TRBD1 might be the D (6 bases). V lost 4 bases and J lost 1, with 14 bases in between. Per the germline V gene, CDR1 is SGHRS and CDR2 is YFSETQ. The CDR3 consists of 15 residues. The CDR3 DNA reads as TGCGCCAGCAGCGCGGGACATAGTAATAACTATGGCTACACCTTC. This codes for CASSAGHSNNYGYTF. Using reference TRBV5-1 and TRBJ1-2 for the parts outside the CDR3, the full variable domain is KAGVTQTPRYLIKTRGQQVTLSCSPISGHRSVSWYQQTPGQGLQFLFEYFSETQRNKGNFPGRFSGRQFSNSRSEMNVSTLELGDSALYLCASSAGHSNNYGYTFGSGTRLTVV.

This clonotype was counted a few times. The gene calls are TRBV13 and TRBJ2-1; TRBD2 matches at 8 bases. CDR1 PRHDT and CDR2 FYEKMQ come from the germline V gene (reference sequence). The V gene end was trimmed by 4 bases and the J gene end by 7 bases; junction bases not matched to a gene: 6. The CDR3 sequence is 14 residues long. This CDR3 is CASSSGGEENEQFF. CDR3 in DNA: TGTGCCAGCAGCTCCGGGGGGGAAGAGAATGAGCAGTTCTTC.

This clonotype showed up just a few times. A junction end diverges from the germline sequence, so it may reflect a read error. J is TRBJ1-2 and V is TRBV15, with TRBD1 matching 7 bases. In germline, CDR1 is LNHNV, CDR2 YYDKDF (reference sequence). This CDR3 is 16 amino acids long. CDR3 bases: TGTGCCACCAGCAGGGTTGGGGACAGAGTTAACTATGGCCACACCTTC. Its translation: CATSRVGDRVNYGHTF.

This clonotype appeared a few times. The CDR3 sequence is CATSRASQASTDTQYF. Here the CDR3 DNA reads TGTGCCACCAGCAGAGCCAGCCAGGCTAGCACAGATACGCAGTATTTT. The J gene is TRBJ2-3, the V gene TRBV15; D ambiguous. The length of the CDR3 is 16 residues. CDR1 is LNHNV, CDR2 YYDKDF, per germline (reference sequence). Trimming took off 1 base at V and 0 bases at J, with 11 bases between the two ends.

V and J are TRBV12-5 and TRBJ1-4; no clear D. The germline CDR1 and CDR2 sequences are LGHNT and FRNRAP. The CDR3 spans 14 residues. The V end lost 0 bases, the J end lost 13 bases, and 15 bases lay between the germline ends. The CDR3 protein is CASGLVRARSGLFF. The CDR3, as DNA: TGTGCTAGTGGTTTGGTACGGGCGCGTTCAGGACTGTTTTTT.

This clonotype was seen a few times. V and J are TRBV20-1 and TRBJ2-5; no clear D gene. Trimming left V 0 bases short and J 2 bases short, with 13 bases between. Per germline, CDR1 DFQATT and CDR2 SNEGSKA (reference sequence). This CDR3 has 15 amino acids. The CDR3 here is CSARDSAALQETQYF. The CDR3 DNA follows: TGCAGTGCTAGAGATTCGGCAGCGCTTCAAGAGACCCAGTACTTC.

This clonotype was observed a single time. The gene calls are TRBV29-1 and TRBJ2-1; D is perhaps TRBD1 or TRBD2 (5 bases each). Germline V gene data show CDR1 as SQVTM and CDR2 as ANQGSEA. The CDR3 runs to 14 residues. The V end lost 0 bases, the J end lost 10 bases, and 16 bases lay between the germline ends. The CDR3 region has the DNA TGCAGCGTTGAAGAGGTAGGGGTAGGGGACGAGCAGTTCTTC. Residues: CSVEEVGVGDEQFF.

The V gene is TRBV29-1, the J gene TRBJ1-5; 10 positions match TRBD1. CDR3 size: 14 residues. Losses at the gene ends were 7 bases for V and 3 bases for J; bases not matched to a gene: 6. The V gene's germline CDR1 is SQVTM and CDR2 ANQGSEA. CDR3 in amino acids: CSADRGQNNQPQHF. Written as DNA, the CDR3 is TGCAGCGCAGACAGGGGGCAGAACAATCAGCCCCAGCATTTT.

A remark on this clonotype: The junction departs from the called germline gene at one end, perhaps through a read error. This chain links TRBV20-1 with TRBJ2-6; D is perhaps TRBD1 (5 bases). The CDR3 sequence is 13 residues long. Germline V gene sequence: CDR1 DFQATT, CDR2 SNEGSKA (reference sequence). DNA for the CDR3: TGCAGTGCTAGAGTAGTTGGGGCCAACGTCCGGACTTTC. Encoded protein: CSARVVGANVRTF.

The chain combines TRBV15 with TRBJ1-2; 7 nucleotides match TRBD1. Germline CDR1 reads LNHNV; CDR2 reads YYDKDF (reference sequence). The V gene end was trimmed by 8 bases and the J gene end by 8 bases; junction bases not matched to a gene: 17. CDR3 length: 15 residues. CDR3 DNA: TGTGCCACCGGACATGGACAGGCTGGTTCTGACGGCTACACCTTC. Its translation: CATGHGQAGSDGYTF.

The table lists this clonotype with a few counts. This rearrangement joins TRBV24-1 to TRBJ1-2, with a tentative D call TRBD1 (6 bases). V lost 1 base and J lost 8, with 13 bases in between. This CDR3 comprises 14 residues. Germline V gene lookup returns CDR1 KGHDR and CDR2 SFDVKD. CDR3 bases: TGTGCCACCAGTGATTTCAGGGGCGCGGAAGGCTACACCTTC. Protein product: CATSDFRGAEGYTF.

In its sample, this clonotype was seen a few times. V and J are TRBV20-1 and TRBJ1-2; 10 bases are shared with TRBD1. V was pared by 1 base and J by 4 bases, with 9 bases of the junction left unmatched. This CDR3 has 16 amino acids. Germline CDR1 reads DFQATT; CDR2 reads SNEGSKA (reference sequence). The DNA of the CDR3 is TGCAGTGCTAGAGCCCACCGGGACAGGGGATTCTATGGCTACACCTTC. Its protein is CSARAHRDRGFYGYTF.

V usage is TRBV7-9 and J usage is TRBJ2-3; 10 nucleotides line up with TRBD2. The CDR3 totals 15 residues. The V gene's germline CDR1 is SEHNR and CDR2 FQNEAQ (reference sequence). V lost 5 bases to trimming and J lost 2 bases; unmatched junction nucleotides: 4. CDR3 region: CASSRGLANTDTQYF. CDR3 sequence (DNA): TGTGCCAGCAGCCGGGGACTAGCGAACACAGATACGCAGTATTTT. Full variable domain (rest looked up from reference TRBV7-9 and TRBJ2-3): DTGVSQNPRHKITKRGQNVTFRCDPISEHNRLYWYRQTLGQGPEFLTYFQNEAQLEKSRLLSDRFSAERPKGSFSTLEIQRTEQGDSAMYLCASSRGLANTDTQYFGPGTRLTVL.